This TCR beta chain is drawn from a study of naive and memory T cell subsets. After the first PCR, alpha and beta chain libraries were processed separately. Whole-study findings and limits: A few larger clonotypes appeared in naive repertoires, especially CD8, possibly memory cells re-expressing CD45RA. Naive and memory repertoire findings lacked a ground truth for validation.

This CDR3 comprises 14 residues. The V end was cut by 2 bases, the J end by 4 bases, with 12 bases between. The germline V gene has CDR1 SEHNR and CDR2 FQNEAQ (reference sequence). An equimolar mix of two oligonucleotides served as the beta constant-region primer for TRBC1 and TRBC2. The ligated cDNA underwent four PCR rounds using SP2 and nested alpha and beta constant-region primers. Ligation attached a single-stranded oligonucleotide with a 12-nucleotide UMI and the SP2 primer to the cDNA 3' end. Each CDR3 protein is one row after TCRdb ran MiXCR on the UMI-ligation and nested PCR reads. This table holds roughly 100,000 distinct CDR3 sequences, approximately 10% found once. This clonotype came up many times. Antigen unknown.

The receptor comes from a human donor in good health. Sequenced material: naive CD4+ T cells from blood. The chain is built from TRBV7-9 and TRBJ2-7, with unresolved D. The CDR3: CASSLQSSSYEQYF. CDR3 bases: TGTGCCAGCAGCTTACAGAGTTCCAGTTACGAGCAGTACTTC.